This TCR beta chain was sequenced in a study of somatic mutations in cytotoxic T cells in rheumatoid arthritis (dated 2017 in TCRdb). For context, the study as a whole: Patient peripheral blood (30 ml EDTA) was drawn right after diagnosis and before any treatment started. Some V beta antibody-stained T-cell populations were flow-sorted on a FACSAria II or Sony SH800 at nearly 100% purity, and sorted V beta1+ cells also underwent TCRB sequencing. The study asked whether expanded CD8+ T-cell clones in newly diagnosed, untreated rheumatoid arthritis carry somatic mutations, and used TCRB deep sequencing to characterize clonality. A total of 65 rheumatoid arthritis patients and approximately 21 healthy controls underwent TCRB deep sequencing. Patients and controls did not essentially differ in median age, which was nearly identical between the groups. What the study reported, not specific to this receptor: Healthy controls showed no age-related increase in CD8+ clonality, whereas patients did (Spearman r ≈ 0.49). In about an eighth of the roughly 60 patients the largest CD8+ clone exceeded 20% of CD8+ cells, and several identical CD8+ TCRB sequences were shared between blood and synovial fluid. CD8+ T-cell clonality in rheumatoid arthritis patients was not significantly different from that in age-matched healthy controls. The antigen targets of the expanded CD8+ clones were unknown, and absence from virus-specific databases did not rule out viral specificity. The slight TRBV07 underrepresentation in patients was not adjusted for multiple comparisons.

Genomic DNA underwent TCRB CDR3 sequencing using the immunoSEQ assay. Processing in the source paper ran as follows. When patient CD8+ clones exceeding 1% were checked against published virus-specific TCRB sequences, only a few matched. The analyses included only productive TCRB rearrangements. Defining a clone by its unique TCRB CDR3 sequence, the study calculated clonality as a productive clonality index derived from Shannon entropy. To calculate repertoire overlap between two samples, the template counts of each clone were considered relative to each sample's total templates. A correlation with a Spearman r of around 0.6 was found between V-gene usage by flow cytometry and V-gene usage by TCRB sequencing. The table was pulled from immuneACCESS by TCRdb, which kept in-frame rearrangements only. Such tables lose some clones; where checked, under half of the loss comes from unresolved V genes, and the rest has no known cause. The V and J calls and clone size were taken over from that table, and D and trimming were inferred from the DNA. The sample table lists more than 11,000 clones, 60% to 85% of them with a count of one. The ten top clones hold roughly 7% of the sample.

For this clone: No antigen is known for it. Within one base of it there is no much larger clone, and no base qualities were kept.

Flow cytometry confirmed the purity of CD4+ and CD8+ cells that had been isolated by positive magnetic bead selection on an AutoMACS. After a first flow cytometry screen using a TCR V beta antibody panel, clonal expansions were characterized through TCRB deep sequencing of sorted CD8+ fractions. Isolation of peripheral blood mononuclear cells was done through Ficoll-Paque PLUS density gradient separation. Using Nucleospin Tissue or Tissue XS kits, DNA was extracted from CD4-enriched, CD8-enriched or PBMC samples, with quantification by a Qubit 2.0 fluorometer. V loses 0 bases of germline sequence and J loses 7 bases, and the interval between the two ends is 8 bases. The CDR3 runs 13 amino acids, cysteine and phenylalanine included. The CDR3 DNA has 39 bases and is translated from base 1. CDR1 and CDR2, looked up from the germline V gene, are SGHDT and YYEEEE.

The sequence derives from an adult with rheumatoid arthritis. Material: CD8+ T cells sorted from blood. The rearranged chain carries TRBV5-6 and TRBJ1-3; no D segment can be confidently identified. In nucleotides, the sequence is TGTGCCAGCAGCTTGGGTGGGTCGAACACCATATATTTT. Translated, this gives CASSLGGSNTIYF.